The TCR beta chain under discussion was sequenced for a study of blood T cell repertoires in COVID-19. Clones were sequenced by immunoSEQ multiplex PCR, and TCRdb holds only the in-frame ones, with some missing. The sample yields tens of thousands of clones, about 88% seen once. This CDR3 contains 15 residues. V lost 8 bases, J lost 6 bases, and 12 bases stayed unmatched. Germline lookup yields CDR1 MNHEY and CDR2 SVGAGI. The V and J genes are TRBV6-5 and TRBJ2-1, with 8 bases aligning to TRBD2. The sequence derives from a human donor with active COVID-19. The donor label of this sample is uncertain. Sequencing input: peripheral blood. In nucleotides, the CDR3 is TGTGCCAGCCGCGGGGTCGGGAGGGCCCTCAATGAGCAGTTCTTC. This translates into CASRGVGRALNEQFF.